Listed here are 10 T cell receptor beta chains from one sample, sequenced in a study of cytomegalovirus exposure and HLA in healthy donors. The study ran its PCR with 60 Vbeta and 13 Jbeta primers. Profiled with immunoSEQ multiplex PCR; TCRdb holds only in-frame clones, not every one. The sample lists around 120,000 clones, roughly three quarters occurring once. The material sequenced was PBMCs. These TCRs come from a man aged 18 to 35 in good health and CMV-seronegative.

J is TRBJ1-2 and V is TRBV30; TRBD1 aligns across 9 bases. The V gene's germline CDR1 is GTSNPN and CDR2 SVGIG (reference sequence). This CDR3 is built from 14 residues. With 3 bases clipped from V and 2 bases from J, the junction kept 4 bases outside the gene matches. The CDR3 is CAWRQGAGNYGYTF. CDR3 in DNA: TGTGCCTGGAGACAGGGGGCGGGAAACTATGGCTACACCTTC.

The sample holds a few counts of this clone. In nucleotides, the CDR3 is TGTGCCATCAGTGAGGGGACTATTCCCGGGGAGCTGTTTTTT. Translated: CAISEGTIPGELFF. V is TRBV10-3 and J is TRBJ2-2, with TRBD2 identical over 7 bases. V gave up 2 bases and J gave up 6 bases; unmatched junction bases: 3. The CDR3 runs 14 residues. Germline CDR1 ENHRY, CDR2 SYGVKD.

The chain recombines TRBV11-1 with TRBJ2-1, with 7 bases aligning to TRBD2. The germline CDR1 and CDR2 sequences are SGHAT and FQDESV (reference sequence). Unmatched junction bases numbered 13, after V lost 11 bases and J lost 9 bases. The CDR3 is made up of 13 amino acids. CDR3 nucleotides: TGTGCCGGGGGGGAGAGCGGGGAAAGTGAGCAGTTCTTC. It is translated as CAGGESGESEQFF.

V usage is TRBV19 and J usage is TRBJ2-7; a weak D match, TRBD2 (6 bases). Trimming pared 1 base from V and 2 bases from J, leaving 12 bases between. This CDR3 has 15 residues. Germline V gene data show CDR1 as LNHDA and CDR2 as SQIVND (reference sequence). CDR3 coding DNA: TGTGCCAGTAGTATAGGAGCTAGCGTAACCTACGAGCAGTACTTC. Amino acids: CASSIGASVTYEQYF.

J is TRBJ1-5 and V is TRBV7-2; tentative D call: TRBD1 (5 bases). Germline CDR1 and CDR2: SGHTA and FQGNSA. This CDR3 spans 13 amino acids. Trimming shortened V by 2 bases and J by 7 bases, and 9 bases separated the two germline ends. CDR3 DNA: TGTGCCAGCAGCTTAAGCGGGGGGCAGCCCCAGCATTTT. Amino acid sequence: CASSLSGGQPQHF.

V is TRBV15 and J is TRBJ1-2, with D unclear. The germline V and J ends were trimmed by 0 bases and 3 bases, with 5 bases remaining between them. The CDR3 has 13 amino acids. Germline CDR1 reads LNHNV; CDR2 reads YYDKDF (reference sequence). The CDR3 nucleotides are TGTGCCACCAGCAGAGATACTGACTATGGCTACACCTTC. Amino acid sequence: CATSRDTDYGYTF.

The CDR3 bases are TGTGCCAGCAGCTTAAGGGGACTAGCGGGAGTCATCAATGAGCAGTTCTTC. This translates into CASSLRGLAGVINEQFF. The chain recombines TRBV7-9 with TRBJ2-1; 14 nucleotides agree with TRBD2. With V trimmed by 2 bases and J by 6 bases, 6 bases remained unmatched. This CDR3 has 17 residues. Germline V lookup: CDR1 SEHNR, CDR2 FQNEAQ (reference sequence). The full variable domain, rest sourced from reference TRBV7-9 and TRBJ2-1, is DTGVSQNPRHKITKRGQNVTFRCDPISEHNRLYWYRQTLGQGPEFLTYFQNEAQLEKSRLLSDRFSAERPKGSFSTLEIQRTEQGDSAMYLCASSLRGLAGVINEQFFGPGTRLTVL.

To note about this clone: Germline is not matched at one junction end, which may reflect a read error. This chain uses TRBV2 with TRBJ2-5; TRBD2 matches 12 bases. The CDR3 loop spans 16 amino acids. Germline CDR1 is SNHLY and CDR2 is FYNNEI. This CDR3 reads CASREGLAGFQETQYF. The CDR3 nucleotides are TGTGCCAGCAGGGAAGGACTAGCGGGATTCCAAGAGACCCAGTACTTC.

A few counts support this clone. The chain carries TRBV7-9 and TRBJ1-1; D may be TRBD1 (6 bases). V dropped 4 bases and J dropped 4 bases, with 16 bases sitting between them. The CDR3 has 15 residues. Germline CDR1 SEHNR, CDR2 FQNEAQ (reference sequence). The DNA for the CDR3 is TGTGCCAGCAGCTCTAGTTTCAGGGGTAGCACTGAAGCTTTCTTT. Translated, it gives CASSSSFRGSTEAFF.

This chain links TRBV18 with TRBJ1-5, with a tentative D call TRBD1 (6 bases). This CDR3 has 18 amino acids. V shed 2 bases and J shed 6 bases, with 23 bases lying between them. Germline CDR1 reads KGHSH; CDR2 reads LQKENI. CDR3: CASSPVPGLGGHTQPQHF. Written as DNA, the CDR3 is TGTGCCAGCTCACCAGTACCGGGGCTGGGGGGGCATACTCAGCCCCAGCATTTT.